Listed below are T cell receptor beta chains from one sample, sequenced in a study of T cell responses to AZD1222 COVID-19 vaccine. The table came from immunoSEQ multiplex PCR; TCRdb's copy has only in-frame clones and leaves some out. The sample includes about 120,000 clones, 88% of them seen just once. The source material was peripheral blood, sampled 28 days after the second AZD1222 dose. Receptors originate from an adult who received the AZD1222 COVID-19 vaccine. Each CDR3 is given with its conserved first and last residue. A D gene is named only where the DNA matches it firmly. Expanded clones get a size class; other rows say once, few or many, or leave the size out.

d_call j_call v_call clone_size cdr3_nt cdr3_aa
NA TRBJ2-5 TRBV19 once TGTGCCAGTAGTATAGCCCCGGGACCTACCGGAGAGACCCAGTACTTC CASSIAPGPTGETQYF
TRBD1 TRBJ1-6 TRBV5-5 NA TGTGCCAGCAGCTTGACGAGGGGGCTAGGTACACCCCTCCACTTT CASSLTRGLGTPLHF
TRBD1 TRBJ2-2 TRBV27 NA TGTGCCAGCAGGTCCAGGGGGCACGGGGAGCTGTTTTTT CASRSRGHGELFF
NA TRBJ2-2 TRBV2 NA TGTGCCAGCTGGGACCCGAACACCGGGGAGCTGTTTTTT CASWDPNTGELFF
TRBD1 TRBJ2-4 TRBV5-4 NA TGTGCCAGCAGGCGGATAGGACAGGGCAAAAACATTCAGTACTTC CASRRIGQGKNIQYF
NA TRBJ1-3 TRBV5-4 NA TGTGCCAGCAGCTTGGCCAAACAAGGCCTCTCTGGAAACACCATATATTTT CASSLAKQGLSGNTIYF
TRBD1 TRBJ1-1 TRBV6-5 NA TGTGCCAGCAGATCCGGGACAGAGAACACTGAAGCTTTCTTT CASRSGTENTEAFF
NA TRBJ2-1 TRBV12-3/TRBV12-4 once TGTGCCAGCATTCCACTAGGGGGTGAGCAGTTCTTC CASIPLGGEQFF
NA TRBJ2-3 TRBV11-2 once TGTGCCAGCAAAGTCGGGACCACAGATACGCAGTATTTT CASKVGTTDTQYF
NA TRBJ1-2 TRBV28 NA TGTGCCAGCACTCCGAGTGGTGATGCCTATGGCTACACCTTC CASTPSGDAYGYTF
NA TRBJ1-4 TRBV4-3 NA TGCGCCAGCAGCCAGTCGCAAGGTTCAACTAATGAAAAACTGTTTTTT CASSQSQGSTNEKLFF
TRBD2 TRBJ2-6 TRBV7-9 once TGTGCCAGCAGCTACCGGGGGGGCTCTGGGGCCAACGTCCTGACTTTC CASSYRGGSGANVLTF
TRBD1 TRBJ1-2 TRBV7-9 NA TGTGCCAGCAGCTACGCCGGGACAGGGTCCGCATATGGCTACACCTTC CASSYAGTGSAYGYTF
NA TRBJ2-1 TRBV9 few TGTGCCAGCAGCTTCGGATTTGAGCAGTTCTTC CASSFGFEQFF
TRBD2 TRBJ2-1 TRBV24-1 NA TGTGCCACGGCAGCGGGAGCCTACAATGAGCAGTTCTTC CATAAGAYNEQFF
NA TRBJ1-3 TRBV28 NA TGTGCCAGCAGTTTCGCTCGGGGGCAGGGAAACACCATATATTTT CASSFARGQGNTIYF
TRBD2 TRBJ2-1 TRBV9 NA TGTGCCAGCAGCGTAGAAGACGGGGGGGCTCTCCTTGCTGACAATGAGCAGTTCTTC CASSVEDGGALLADNEQFF